A single sample is the source of the 12 T cell receptor beta chains below, sequenced in a study of blood T cell repertoires in COVID-19. The protocol was immunoSEQ multiplex PCR, while the TCRdb copy is restricted to in-frame clones and leaves out a portion. Here the sample spans approximately 190,000 clones, around 80% being singletons. The sequencing sample was made of peripheral blood. All receptors derive from a man aged 25 to 40 with active or convalescent COVID-19.

This rearrangement joins TRBV19 to TRBJ1-5, with no clear D. V lost 3 bases and J lost 7, with 7 bases in between. The CDR3 is 12 residues long. Germline V gene lookup returns CDR1 LNHDA and CDR2 SQIVND (reference sequence). CDR3 loop: CASSIRFQPQHF. CDR3 DNA sequence: TGTGCCAGTAGTATCAGGTTCCAGCCCCAGCATTTT. The full variable domain, in which reference TRBV19 and TRBJ1-5 provide the parts outside the CDR3, is DGGITQSPKYLFRKEGQNVTLSCEQNLNHDAMYWYRQDPGQGLRLIYYSQIVNDFQKGDIAEGYSVSREKKESFPLTVTSAQKNPTAFYLCASSIRFQPQHFGDGTRLSIL.

The chain links TRBV30 to TRBJ2-7; 7 bases are a match to TRBD1. The CDR3 contains 12 residues. CDR1 and CDR2 from the germline V gene are GTSNPN and SVGIG (reference sequence). Germline trimming cut 0 bases from V and 5 bases from J; bases unmatched to any gene: 1. DNA for the CDR3: TGTGCCTGGAGTGTAGGGGGCAACGAGCAGTACTTC. It yields the protein CAWSVGGNEQYF.

The J gene is TRBJ2-7, the V gene TRBV5-5; the match to TRBD1 covers 11 bases. The ends lost 4 bases at V and 3 bases at J; junction bases unmatched: 9. CDR1 is SGHKS, CDR2 YYEKEE, per germline (reference sequence). The CDR3 runs 16 residues. The CDR3 bases are TGTGCCAGCAGCCCGGGGGACAGGGGGTTATTCTACGAGCAGTACGTC. This translates into CASSPGDRGLFYEQYV.

The rearrangement joins TRBV12-5 to TRBJ1-2; possible D gene TRBD1, 6 bases. From germline, CDR1 is LGHNT and CDR2 FRNRAP. V lost 2 bases, J lost 5 bases, and 12 bases lay in between. The CDR3 covers 14 residues. CDR3 coding DNA: TGTGCTAGTGGTTTGTTTGCCACAGGGTATGGCTACACCTTC. It is translated as CASGLFATGYGYTF.

The chain joins TRBV30 to TRBJ1-5; the D is unclear. The germline V gene has CDR1 GTSNPN and CDR2 SVGIG (reference sequence). This CDR3 contains 13 residues. Deletions cut 0 bases from V and 0 bases from J, with 3 bases between. The CDR3 DNA reads TGTGCCTGGAGTGTGTATAGCAATCAGCCCCAGCATTTT. Amino acid sequence: CAWSVYSNQPQHF.

This rearrangement joins TRBV19 to TRBJ2-1; 7 positions agree with TRBD1. Germline V lookup: CDR1 LNHDA, CDR2 SQIVND (reference sequence). Losses at the gene ends were 6 bases for V and 5 bases for J; bases not matched to a gene: 10. This CDR3 contains 15 residues. The CDR3 region is CASSLVGQPNNEQFF. DNA of the CDR3: TGTGCCAGTAGCCTCGTGGGACAGCCAAACAATGAGCAGTTCTTC.

The chain combines TRBV25-1 with TRBJ1-6; 7 bases agree with TRBD1. The V gene's germline CDR1 is MGHDK and CDR2 SYGVNS. After removal of 3 bases from V and 2 bases from J, the junction contained 7 bases not matched to a gene. This CDR3 has 17 residues. The CDR3 region has the DNA TGTGCCAGCAGTGATGGCCCCGGGACAGCCTATAATTCACCCCTCCACTTT. It specifies CASSDGPGTAYNSPLHF.

The chain links TRBV6-2 or TRBV6-3 to TRBJ1-2; perhaps TRBD1 as D (5 bases). This CDR3 is 13 amino acids long. V lost 5 bases and J lost 7, with 14 bases in between. Germline CDR1 reads MNHEY; CDR2 reads SVGEGT. The CDR3 loop is CASSKTGERGYTF. As DNA, the CDR3 is TGTGCCAGCAGTAAGACGGGGGAACGTGGCTACACCTTC.

V gene TRBV5-1 combines with J gene TRBJ2-1; 9 bases align to TRBD1. This CDR3 contains 17 residues. CDR1 is SGHRS and CDR2 is YFSETQ in the germline V gene. J was trimmed by 4 bases and V by 2 bases; bases with no gene match: 10. CDR3 region: CASSLLLPGQGYNEQFF. DNA of the CDR3: TGCGCCAGCAGCTTACTCCTGCCGGGACAGGGATACAATGAGCAGTTCTTC.

The J gene is TRBJ2-1, the V gene TRBV3-1 (or the pseudogene TRBV3-2), with 7 bases matching TRBD2. Germline values: CDR1 LGHDT, CDR2 YNNKEL (reference sequence). J gave up 6 bases and V 2 bases, and 7 bases lay outside the gene matches. CDR3 length: 15 residues. The CDR3 DNA reads TGTGCCAGCAGCCAACGGACTAGGGGCAGCAATGAGCAGTTCTTC. Its translation: CASSQRTRGSNEQFF.

This chain connects TRBV10-3 to TRBJ1-2; 7 positions agree with TRBD1. This CDR3 is 14 amino acids long. V trimming: 0 bases; J trimming: 2 bases; junction bases outside the gene matches: 0. Germline V gene lookup returns CDR1 ENHRY and CDR2 SYGVKD. The CDR3 is CAISESDRNYGYTF. The CDR3 DNA is TGTGCCATCAGTGAGTCGGACAGGAACTATGGCTACACCTTC.

The J gene is TRBJ2-7, the V gene TRBV19, with TRBD2 matching over 9 bases. CDR3 length: 16 amino acids. With 1 base clipped from V and 2 bases from J, the junction kept 6 bases outside the gene matches. Germline-derived CDR1 and CDR2 are LNHDA and SQIVND (reference sequence). CDR3 sequence reads: CASSIVGGRAPYEQYF. As DNA, the CDR3 is TGTGCCAGTAGTATAGTAGGCGGGAGGGCCCCCTACGAGCAGTACTTC.